One sample yielded the 30 T cell receptor beta chains listed below, sequenced in a study of blood T cell repertoires in COVID-19. TCRdb's table, derived via immunoSEQ multiplex PCR, lists solely in-frame clones and lacks some. The data hold about half a million clones, with 70% to 90% observed a single time. The sample was peripheral blood. The receptors come from a human donor in a cohort sampled during active COVID-19.

The chain employs TRBV9 and TRBJ1-1; no definite D call. Germline CDR1 is SGDLS and CDR2 is YYNGEE. The V and J ends lost 3 bases and 3 bases respectively, with 12 bases between them. CDR3 length: 14 residues. CDR3 DNA sequence: TGTGCCAGCAGCGCCCGGGGAGGTGACACTGAAGCTTTCTTT. Translating gives CASSARGGDTEAFF.

The DNA for the CDR3 is TGTGCCAGCAGCCAAGGACAGGTGGCTGAAGCTTTCTTT. Residues: CASSQGQVAEAFF. The chain joins TRBV4-2 to TRBJ1-1; tentatively, D is TRBD1 (6 bases). V lost 1 base and J lost 6, with 9 bases in between. Germline V gene data show CDR1 as LGHNA and CDR2 as YNFKEQ. The CDR3 is 13 amino acids.

The chain recombines TRBV19 with TRBJ2-2, with TRBD1 identical over 9 bases. CDR3 size: 14 residues. Losses at the gene ends were 9 bases for V and 3 bases for J; bases not matched to a gene: 5. The germline V gene encodes CDR1 LNHDA and CDR2 SQIVND (reference sequence). The CDR3 region is CASGTGRDTGELFF. The CDR3, as DNA: TGTGCCAGCGGGACAGGGCGGGACACCGGGGAGCTGTTTTTT.

The chain links TRBV10-3 to TRBJ2-3, with 14 positions matching TRBD2. The CDR3 totals 16 residues. Trimming at V came to 5 bases and at J to 5 bases, leaving 6 bases not matched to a gene. Germline V gene sequence: CDR1 ENHRY, CDR2 SYGVKD. The chain's CDR3 is CAISKGLAGVVDTQYF. The CDR3 bases are TGTGCCATCAGTAAGGGACTAGCGGGAGTTGTAGATACGCAGTATTTT.

The rearrangement uses TRBV30 and TRBJ2-3; no clear D gene. CDR3 length: 12 residues. Trimming removed 8 bases at V and 2 bases at J, with 11 bases between. Germline V CDR1 and CDR2: GTSNPN, SVGIG (reference sequence). This CDR3 is CALGVYTDTQYF. CDR3 sequence (DNA): TGTGCCCTCGGTGTGTACACAGATACGCAGTATTTT.

The genes are TRBV7-2 and TRBJ2-1; 12 nucleotides agree with TRBD2. V was pared by 5 bases and J by 9 bases, with 11 bases of the junction left unmatched. Germline CDR1 reads SGHTA; CDR2 reads FQGNSA. The CDR3 spans 16 residues. This CDR3 reads CASSPGLAGFAAEQFF. The CDR3 DNA reads TGTGCCAGCAGCCCTGGACTAGCGGGATTCGCTGCTGAGCAGTTCTTC.

As for this clone: The same CDR3 arises from other DNA sequences in this sample as well. CDR3 in DNA: TGTGCCAGTAGTCCTAGGACTAGCGGGAGGGGGACAGATACGCAGTATTTT. This translates into CASSPRTSGRGTDTQYF. V usage is TRBV19 and J usage is TRBJ2-3; 15 bases are shared with TRBD2. V shed 5 bases and J 3 bases; nucleotides not matched to a gene: 6. In germline, CDR1 is LNHDA, CDR2 SQIVND (reference sequence). CDR3 length equals 17 residues.

V and J are TRBV4-2 and TRBJ2-1; 7 positions match TRBD2. The CDR3 has 17 residues. After removal of 1 base from V and 4 bases from J, the junction contained 10 bases not matched to a gene. In germline, CDR1 is LGHNA, CDR2 YNFKEQ. CDR3 region: CASSQVFGGSGYNEQFF. As DNA, the CDR3 is TGTGCCAGCAGCCAAGTTTTCGGCGGGAGTGGTTACAATGAGCAGTTCTTC.

This clone was detected only a few times. V and J are TRBV28 and TRBJ1-5, with a possible D match to TRBD1 (5 bases). This CDR3 has 15 amino acids. The germline V gene has CDR1 MDHEN and CDR2 SYDVKM. V gave up 7 bases and J gave up 6 bases, with 19 bases separating them. The CDR3 sequence is CASTHGGGLVQPQHF. The CDR3 DNA reads as TGTGCCAGCACTCATGGGGGGGGATTGGTTCAGCCCCAGCATTTT. The full variable domain, its missing parts supplied by reference TRBV28 and TRBJ1-5, is DVKVTQSSRYLVKRTGEKVFLECVQDMDHENMFWYRQDPGLGLRLIYFSYDVKMKEKGDIPEGYSVSREKKERFSLILESASTNQTSMYLCASTHGGGLVQPQHFGDGTRLSIL.

The chain couples TRBV6-6 to TRBJ2-1, with 10 positions matching TRBD2. CDR1 MNHNY and CDR2 SVGAGI come from the germline V gene (reference sequence). The J segment lost 4 bases and the V segment lost 5 bases, leaving 5 bases of the junction unmatched. There are 15 residues in the CDR3. The CDR3: CASSALAGNYNEQFF. The CDR3 DNA follows: TGTGCCAGCAGTGCACTAGCGGGAAATTACAATGAGCAGTTCTTC.

This chain links TRBV24-1 with TRBJ1-5, with 9 positions matching TRBD1. Germline values: CDR1 KGHDR, CDR2 SFDVKD. Germline trimming cut 4 bases from V and 10 bases from J; bases unmatched to any gene: 7. The CDR3 runs 14 residues. CDR3 sequence reads: CATSESGTGKPQHF. CDR3 DNA: TGTGCCACCAGTGAGTCCGGGACAGGGAAACCCCAGCATTTT.

The chain couples TRBV7-9 to TRBJ1-2, with 9 bases identical to TRBD1. The J segment lost 7 bases and the V segment lost 4 bases, leaving 10 bases of the junction unmatched. The CDR3 sequence is 15 residues long. Germline-derived CDR1 and CDR2 are SEHNR and FQNEAQ (reference sequence). CDR3 region: CASSSQAGQGAGYTF. The DNA for the CDR3 is TGTGCCAGCAGCTCTCAAGCGGGACAGGGAGCTGGCTACACCTTC.

This chain connects TRBV7-9 to TRBJ1-2, with D uncertain. Germline loops: CDR1 SEHNR, CDR2 FQNEAQ (reference sequence). The CDR3 is 17 amino acids. V was clipped by 5 bases and J by 1 base, with 20 bases between them. The CDR3 reads CASSVNEWLGDNYGYTF. The DNA for the CDR3 is TGTGCCAGCAGCGTTAATGAGTGGCTCGGGGATAACTATGGCTACACCTTC.

V usage is TRBV30 and J usage is TRBJ2-5; the match to TRBD1 covers 12 bases. The length of the CDR3 is 16 residues. The germline V gene has CDR1 GTSNPN and CDR2 SVGIG (reference sequence). The CDR3 sequence: CAGDRGRNDDQETQYF. Here the CDR3 DNA reads TGTGCGGGGGACAGGGGGCGAAATGACGACCAAGAGACCCAGTACTTC. Drawing the rest from reference TRBV30 and TRBJ2-5, the complete variable domain is SQTIHQWPATLVQPVGSPLSLECTVEGTSNPNLYWYRQAAGRGLQLLFYSVGIGQISSEVPQNLSASRPQDRQFILSSKKLLLSDSGFYLCAGDRGRNDDQETQYFGPGTRLLVL.

With regard to this clone: This CDR3 is also generated by other DNA sequences in the sample. The chain recombines TRBV29-1 with TRBJ1-1, with a weak D call TRBD1 (6 bases). V was shortened by 5 bases and J by 0 bases, with 10 bases between the two germline ends. Germline lookup yields CDR1 SQVTM and CDR2 ANQGSEA. This CDR3 has 13 residues. CDR3 DNA sequence: TGCAGCGTTAACCAGGGGTTGAACACTGAAGCTTTCTTT. As protein: CSVNQGLNTEAFF.

The V call is TRBV10-3, the J call TRBJ2-5; 9 bases are shared with TRBD1. Losses at the gene ends were 2 bases for V and 1 base for J; bases not matched to a gene: 2. CDR3 size: 15 residues. Germline values: CDR1 ENHRY, CDR2 SYGVKD. Written as DNA, the CDR3 is TGTGCCATCAGTGAGAAGGACAGGGGCCAAGAGACCCAGTACTTC. Protein sequence: CAISEKDRGQETQYF.

This clone was seen once. The genes are TRBV6-5 and TRBJ2-1; 7 bases line up with TRBD2. The CDR3 sequence is 14 residues long. V gave up 11 bases and J gave up 1 base; unmatched junction bases: 8. The germline V gene has CDR1 MNHEY and CDR2 SVGAGI. CDR3 amino acids: CAAAGEGSYNEQFF. CDR3 sequence (DNA): TGTGCCGCCGCGGGAGAAGGGTCCTACAATGAGCAGTTCTTC.

This clone appeared once. The chain carries TRBV30 and TRBJ2-3, with TRBD1 matching over 10 bases. The CDR3 consists of 11 residues. Trimming at V came to 3 bases and at J to 11 bases, leaving 2 bases not matched to a gene. In germline, CDR1 is GTSNPN, CDR2 SVGIG (reference sequence). This chain's CDR3 is CAWSRDRGQYF. CDR3 nucleotide sequence: TGTGCCTGGAGCAGGGACAGGGGGCAGTATTTT. Drawing the rest from reference TRBV30 and TRBJ2-3, the complete variable domain is SQTIHQWPATLVQPVGSPLSLECTVEGTSNPNLYWYRQAAGRGLQLLFYSVGIGQISSEVPQNLSASRPQDRQFILSSKKLLLSDSGFYLCAWSRDRGQYFGPGTRLTVL.

The J gene is TRBJ2-3, the V gene TRBV7-3; the match to TRBD2 covers 9 bases. From germline, CDR1 is SGHTA and CDR2 FQGTGA. The CDR3 length is 21 residues. V was clipped by 1 base and J by 5 bases; unmatched bases: 22. CDR3 in amino acids: CASSLIGGTAYIAGEVDTQYF. In nucleotides, the CDR3 is TGTGCCAGCAGCTTAATAGGGGGGACAGCATATATAGCGGGAGAGGTAGATACGCAGTATTTT. The variable domain in full, completed from reference TRBV7-3 and TRBJ2-3, reads GAGVSQTPSNKVTEKGKYVELRCDPISGHTALYWYRQSLGQGPEFLIYFQGTGAADDSGLPNDRFFAVRPEGSVSTLKIQRTERGDSAVYLCASSLIGGTAYIAGEVDTQYFGPGTRLTVL.

This chain uses TRBV10-3 with TRBJ1-5; TRBD1 might be the D (6 bases). Germline V gives CDR1 ENHRY, CDR2 SYGVKD. The CDR3 loop spans 14 amino acids. The V end was cut by 3 bases, the J end by 4 bases, with 10 bases between. DNA for the CDR3: TGTGCCATCAGTGATGGGACAAAGAATCAGCCCCAGCATTTT. Protein: CAISDGTKNQPQHF.

V gene TRBV9 combines with J gene TRBJ2-1; 10 bases agree with TRBD2. The germline CDR1 and CDR2 sequences are SGDLS and YYNGEE. CDR3 length: 16 residues. J gave up 5 bases and V 0 bases, and 5 bases lay outside the gene matches. CDR3 DNA sequence: TGTGCCAGCAGCGTAGTAGCGGGAGGCATCAACAATGAGCAGTTCTTC. This encodes CASSVVAGGINNEQFF.

The V call is TRBV6-6, the J call TRBJ1-1; 8 nucleotides agree with TRBD1. This CDR3 contains 14 residues. The ends lost 2 bases at V and 4 bases at J; junction bases unmatched: 3. From germline, CDR1 is MNHNY and CDR2 SVGAGI (reference sequence). This CDR3 reads CASSYQGAITEAFF. DNA of the CDR3: TGTGCCAGCAGTTACCAGGGGGCGATCACTGAAGCTTTCTTT.

The table lists this clone with a count of one. V usage is TRBV27 and J usage is TRBJ2-1; a weak D match, TRBD2 (5 bases). Germline V CDR1 and CDR2: MNHEY, SMNVEV (reference sequence). The CDR3 is made up of 15 amino acids. The V end lost 3 bases, the J end lost 3 bases, and 12 bases lay between the germline ends. The DNA for the CDR3 is TGTGCCAGCAGTTTGTCTAGCCCTCACTACAATGAGCAGTTCTTC. Its translation is CASSLSSPHYNEQFF.

The chain uses TRBV5-1 and TRBJ2-1; D might be TRBD2 (5 bases). Per the germline V gene, CDR1 is SGHRS and CDR2 is YFSETQ. The CDR3 length is 14 residues. Trimming took 2 bases from V and 1 from J, leaving 7 bases between them. Written as DNA, the CDR3 is TGCGCCAGCAGCTTAGAGGGATCCTACAATGAGCAGTTCTTC. Its protein product is CASSLEGSYNEQFF.

This clone is a singleton in its sample. The rearrangement joins TRBV10-3 to TRBJ2-7; D is possibly TRBD1 (8 bases). Looked up from germline, CDR1 is ENHRY and CDR2 is SYGVKD. CDR3 length: 15 amino acids. V was shortened by 4 bases and J by 5 bases, with 18 bases between the two germline ends. In DNA, the CDR3 is TGTGCCATCAGTGTTTTACAGGGGGGGGCTGACGAGCAGTACTTC. Translation: CAISVLQGGADEQYF.

The gene calls are TRBV7-8 and TRBJ1-2, with D perhaps TRBD1 (6 bases). This CDR3 comprises 15 residues. Germline V gene sequence: CDR1 SGHVS, CDR2 FQNEAQ. The V end was cut by 0 bases, the J end by 6 bases, with 14 bases between. The CDR3 coding sequence is TGTGCCAGCAGCTTAGCTGCAATAGGGGGTAATGGCTACACCTTC. Amino acids: CASSLAAIGGNGYTF.

The chain couples TRBV7-2 to TRBJ2-7, with TRBD2 identical over 8 bases. Germline trimming cut 2 bases from V and 2 bases from J; bases unmatched to any gene: 5. Germline CDR1 is SGHTA and CDR2 is FQGNSA. The CDR3 loop spans 15 amino acids. The CDR3 coding sequence is TGTGCCAGCAGCTTAAGTCCCGGGAGGGCCTACGAGCAGTACTTC. Amino acid sequence: CASSLSPGRAYEQYF.

The rearrangement joins TRBV7-9 to TRBJ2-5, with TRBD2 as a possible D gene (5 bases). The germline V gene has CDR1 SEHNR and CDR2 FQNEAQ (reference sequence). The CDR3 loop spans 14 amino acids. V was clipped by 1 base and J by 7 bases, with 13 bases between them. CDR3 residues: CASSLGRGPGTQYF. In DNA, the CDR3 is TGTGCCAGCAGCTTAGGACGCGGGCCCGGGACCCAGTACTTC.

This chain links TRBV28 with TRBJ1-1; no clear D. CDR3 size: 15 residues. With 1 base removed from V and 3 bases from J, the gap between germline ends came to 12 bases. The germline gives CDR1 MDHEN, CDR2 SYDVKM. The chain's CDR3 is CASSLSHGVDTEAFF. CDR3 in DNA: TGTGCCAGCAGTTTATCACACGGGGTGGACACTGAAGCTTTCTTT.

The rearrangement uses TRBV6-5 and TRBJ1-1; the D gene is possibly TRBD1 (5 bases). The CDR3 consists of 16 residues. Germline V lookup: CDR1 MNHEY, CDR2 SVGAGI. The germline V and J ends were trimmed by 4 bases and 0 bases, with 15 bases remaining between them. CDR3 residues: CASSFHRSPLNTEAFF. CDR3 nucleotide sequence: TGTGCCAGCAGTTTCCACAGGAGCCCCCTGAACACTGAAGCTTTCTTT.